This T cell receptor (beta chain) is from a study of response to subunit inactivated influenza vaccine (dated 2018 in TCRdb). With regard to the full study: Deep quantitative profiling of the T cell receptor repertoire was used in the study to follow responses to a trivalent subunit inactivated influenza vaccine. Overall study outcomes, separate from this receptor: The authors proposed that each seasonal influenza vaccination may bring in only a limited number of new T cells.

A note on this clonotype: No cognate antigen has been identified for it. No quality values exist for individual bases; no much larger clone is one base distant.

Library preparation was by RT-PCR. Instrument on record: Illumina HiSeq 2500. The raw public reads went through TCRdb reprocessing: fastp at Q25, MiXCR clone calling, in-frame beta chains kept. Here each entry gathers all rows of one CDR3 protein and keeps the most common genes and DNA. The table for this sample lists some 500,000 distinct CDR3 sequences; about an eighth of them were counted only once. Around 12% of the sample is taken by the ten largest. Sample time point, as interpreted from the label and publication: 45 days after influenza vaccine administration. Cut back by 1 base and 5 bases, the V and J ends lie 14 bases apart. CDR1 LGHNA and CDR2 YSLEER are derived from the germline V gene. Taken from cysteine to phenylalanine, the CDR3 has 15 residues. Here the CDR3 DNA is all that survives: 45 bases in frame from base 1.

This sequence uses TRBV4-3 and TRBJ2-5; the D gene is perhaps TRBD1 or TRBD2, each of them matching over 5 bases. Sequencing used PBMCs from blood, obtained more than 35 days after vaccination. This sequence originates from a man over 45 who received an inactivated influenza vaccine. Donor details come from another sample of the same person, matched by shared clones. CDR3 region: CASSQAQGRKETQYF. The nucleotides are TGCGCCAGCAGCCAAGCTCAGGGACGGAAGGAGACCCAGTACTTC.